These T cell receptor beta chains were read from a single sample in a study of shared clonotypes between healthy human individuals. The table came from immunoSEQ multiplex PCR; TCRdb's copy has only in-frame clones and leaves some out. The sample yields over 2,000,000 clones, about 94% seen once. Sequenced input: naive CD8+ T cells from PBMCs. The source of these receptors is a man aged 18 to 35 in good health. Some clones in this sample may be carry-over from other donors' samples. Each CDR3 is given with its conserved first and last residue. The D gene is left open where the match is weak. Not all rows give a size; the values are once, few, many and, for expanded clones, a class.

J gene: TRBJ2-3
V gene: TRBV7-9
clone size: once
D gene: TRBD1
CDR3 DNA: TGTGCCACCAGGACAGGGGTGGCAGATACGCAGTATTTT
CDR3 protein: CATRTGVADTQYF

J gene: TRBJ2-1
V gene: TRBV7-9
clone size: -
D gene: TRBD2
CDR3 DNA: TGTGCCAGCAGCTCGACCGGGACTAGCCCTTACAATGAGCAGTTCTTC
CDR3 protein: CASSSTGTSPYNEQFF

J gene: TRBJ1-1
V gene: TRBV20-1
clone size: few
D gene: -
CDR3 DNA: TGCAGTGCTTATACGGGTGGGGCTTTCTTT
CDR3 protein: CSAYTGGAFF

J gene: TRBJ2-7
V gene: TRBV19
clone size: -
D gene: -
CDR3 DNA: TGTGCCAGTAGTGCAGGACCGGCGTTTGAGCAGTACTTC
CDR3 protein: CASSAGPAFEQYF

J gene: TRBJ2-1
V gene: TRBV2
clone size: -
D gene: TRBD2
CDR3 DNA: TGTGCCAGCACCGGGACTAGCGTGAGTGGCGATGAGCAGTTCTTC
CDR3 protein: CASTGTSVSGDEQFF

J gene: TRBJ2-5
V gene: TRBV11-2
clone size: -
D gene: -
CDR3 DNA: TGTGCCAGCAGCTTCCAGGGCCTCCAAGAGACCCAGTACTTC
CDR3 protein: CASSFQGLQETQYF

J gene: TRBJ2-7
V gene: TRBV7-9
clone size: -
D gene: TRBD1
CDR3 DNA: TGTGCCAGCAGGCCGGGGACAGCCTCCTACGAGCAGTACTTC
CDR3 protein: CASRPGTASYEQYF

J gene: TRBJ2-1
V gene: TRBV7-9
clone size: -
D gene: -
CDR3 DNA: TGTGCCAGCAGCTTCGGTGGGGAGCAGTTCTTC
CDR3 protein: CASSFGGEQFF

J gene: TRBJ2-1
V gene: TRBV27
clone size: -
D gene: -
CDR3 DNA: TGTGCCAGCAGTTCACTCTCACCCACAGGCCTGGGGAACGATGAGCAGTTCTTC
CDR3 protein: CASSSLSPTGLGNDEQFF

J gene: TRBJ1-1
V gene: TRBV6-5
clone size: -
D gene: -
CDR3 DNA: TGTGCCAGCAGCTATACCCGGGGGGGGGCCCCTGAAGCTTTCTTT
CDR3 protein: CASSYTRGGAPEAFF

J gene: TRBJ2-7
V gene: TRBV5-1
clone size: -
D gene: TRBD2
CDR3 DNA: TGCGCCAGCAGCTCTCGACTAGCGGGGATATACGAGCAGTACTTC
CDR3 protein: CASSSRLAGIYEQYF

J gene: TRBJ2-1
V gene: TRBV7-7
clone size: -
D gene: TRBD1
CDR3 DNA: TGTGCCAGCAGCTTCGGGACAGGGGGAAATGAGCAGTTCTTC
CDR3 protein: CASSFGTGGNEQFF

J gene: TRBJ2-1
V gene: TRBV9
clone size: once
D gene: TRBD1
CDR3 DNA: TGTGCCAGCAGCGCAAGTCTTAAAGCCGGGGCAGGGGGCAATGAGCAGTTCTTC
CDR3 protein: CASSASLKAGAGGNEQFF

J gene: TRBJ1-1
V gene: TRBV7-9
clone size: -
D gene: -
CDR3 DNA: TGTGCCAGCAGCTTAGGGCCAGAAGAAGCTTTCTTT
CDR3 protein: CASSLGPEEAFF

J gene: TRBJ1-2
V gene: TRBV27
clone size: -
D gene: -
CDR3 DNA: TGTGCCAGCAGTCCGGGACGGAACTATGGCTACACCTTC
CDR3 protein: CASSPGRNYGYTF

J gene: TRBJ1-1
V gene: TRBV7-9
clone size: -
D gene: TRBD1
CDR3 DNA: TGTGCCAGCAGCTTAAATCGGGACAGCGGTAACACTGAAGCTTTCTTT
CDR3 protein: CASSLNRDSGNTEAFF

J gene: TRBJ2-7
V gene: TRBV11-2
clone size: -
D gene: -
CDR3 DNA: TGTGCCAGCAGCTCACCCAAGGGCGAGCAGTACTTC
CDR3 protein: CASSSPKGEQYF

J gene: TRBJ2-2
V gene: TRBV9
clone size: once
D gene: -
CDR3 DNA: TGTGCCAGCAGCGTAGCTACGGGGGGACAGGCCGGGGAGCTGTTTTTT
CDR3 protein: CASSVATGGQAGELFF

J gene: TRBJ1-1
V gene: TRBV11-3
clone size: once
D gene: -
CDR3 DNA: TGTGCCAGCAGCCTGCGGGAGTACACTGAAGCTTTCTTT
CDR3 protein: CASSLREYTEAFF

J gene: TRBJ2-1
V gene: TRBV7-9
clone size: -
D gene: -
CDR3 DNA: TGTGCCAGCAAACGGGGGGACACCGGCTCCTACAATGAGCAGTTCTTC
CDR3 protein: CASKRGDTGSYNEQFF

J gene: TRBJ2-1
V gene: TRBV27
clone size: -
D gene: TRBD2
CDR3 DNA: TGTGCCAGCAGTCCCCGAACGGGAGGTTACTCCAATGAGCAGTTCTTC
CDR3 protein: CASSPRTGGYSNEQFF

J gene: TRBJ2-1
V gene: TRBV6-6
clone size: -
D gene: -
CDR3 DNA: TGTGCCAGCAGTTACCGGCGGCTAGCCGAACACAATGAGCAGTTCTTC
CDR3 protein: CASSYRRLAEHNEQFF

J gene: TRBJ2-1
V gene: TRBV7-9
clone size: -
D gene: -
CDR3 DNA: TGTGCCAGCAGCTTACTGGTTAACGGGGATGAGCAGTTCTTC
CDR3 protein: CASSLLVNGDEQFF

J gene: TRBJ2-1
V gene: TRBV10-3
clone size: once
D gene: TRBD2
CDR3 DNA: TGTGCCATCAGTGAAACTAGCGGGAGCTCCTACAATGAGCAGTTCTTC
CDR3 protein: CAISETSGSSYNEQFF

J gene: TRBJ2-5
V gene: TRBV7-6
clone size: -
D gene: -
CDR3 DNA: TGTGCCAGCAGCTTAAGACTAGGGGAGACCCAGTACTTC
CDR3 protein: CASSLRLGETQYF

J gene: TRBJ2-7
V gene: TRBV2
clone size: -
D gene: -
CDR3 DNA: TGTGCCAGCAGTGAAGCGGTGACAAAGCTTACGACGGGGCAGTACTTC
CDR3 protein: CASSEAVTKLTTGQYF

J gene: TRBJ2-7
V gene: TRBV28
clone size: -
D gene: -
CDR3 DNA: TGTGCCAGCAGTTCTCACGAGCAGTACTTC
CDR3 protein: CASSSHEQYF

J gene: TRBJ2-3
V gene: TRBV5-1
clone size: -
D gene: TRBD2
CDR3 DNA: TGCGCCAGCAGCTTGCTGTTAGCGGGCATTTCTAGCACAGATACGCAGTATTTT
CDR3 protein: CASSLLLAGISSTDTQYF

J gene: TRBJ2-1
V gene: TRBV5-1
clone size: -
D gene: -
CDR3 DNA: TGCGCCAGCAGCCTTTCATATTACAATGAGCAGTTCTTC
CDR3 protein: CASSLSYYNEQFF

J gene: TRBJ1-1
V gene: TRBV10-3
clone size: -
D gene: TRBD1
CDR3 DNA: TGTGCCATCACTACGGGACAGCCGAACACTGAAGCTTTCTTT
CDR3 protein: CAITTGQPNTEAFF

J gene: TRBJ2-3
V gene: TRBV4-1
clone size: -
D gene: TRBD2
CDR3 DNA: TGCGCCAGCAGCCAAGGGCTGGGCCAGCGGGATTGGGATACGCAGTATTTT
CDR3 protein: CASSQGLGQRDWDTQYF

J gene: TRBJ1-4
V gene: TRBV6-6
clone size: -
D gene: -
CDR3 DNA: TGTGCCAGCAGTTACCGGGCCGGTAATGAAAAACTGTTTTTT
CDR3 protein: CASSYRAGNEKLFF

J gene: TRBJ2-7
V gene: TRBV5-1
clone size: -
D gene: -
CDR3 DNA: TGCGCCAGCAGCTTGGCCCGGGACCGCCGCCTATACGAGCAGTACTTC
CDR3 protein: CASSLARDRRLYEQYF

J gene: TRBJ2-1
V gene: TRBV7-9
clone size: -
D gene: -
CDR3 DNA: TGTGCCAGCAGCTTAGACGAGGGCCCCTCACACAATGAGCAGTTCTTC
CDR3 protein: CASSLDEGPSHNEQFF

J gene: TRBJ1-5
V gene: TRBV2
clone size: -
D gene: -
CDR3 DNA: TGTGCCAGCAGTGAAGTTCCTTATAGCAATCAGCCCCAGCATTTT
CDR3 protein: CASSEVPYSNQPQHF

J gene: TRBJ2-7
V gene: TRBV7-9
clone size: -
D gene: -
CDR3 DNA: TGTGCCAGCAGCTTAGAGCCACCTTACTACGAGCAGTACTTC
CDR3 protein: CASSLEPPYYEQYF

J gene: TRBJ2-7
V gene: TRBV27
clone size: once
D gene: -
CDR3 DNA: TGTGCCAGCAGTCCAGACGTGGTGGCTAGCTCCTACGAGCAGTACTTC
CDR3 protein: CASSPDVVASSYEQYF

J gene: TRBJ2-3
V gene: TRBV29-1
clone size: -
D gene: TRBD2
CDR3 DNA: TGCAGCGTAAAGGGCGGGACTAGCGGACACACAGATACGCAGTATTTT
CDR3 protein: CSVKGGTSGHTDTQYF

J gene: TRBJ1-4
V gene: TRBV28
clone size: -
D gene: -
CDR3 DNA: TGTGCCAGCAGTCGGGACAATTTTATTAATGAAAAACTGTTTTTT
CDR3 protein: CASSRDNFINEKLFF

J gene: TRBJ2-2
V gene: TRBV7-2
clone size: few
D gene: -
CDR3 DNA: TGTGCCAGCAGCCCCCCGTGGACGGTTAACACCGGGGAGCTGTTTTTT
CDR3 protein: CASSPPWTVNTGELFF

J gene: TRBJ2-7
V gene: TRBV5-6
clone size: -
D gene: -
CDR3 DNA: TGTGCCAGCAGCTTGGCCCGAAGGGCCGGCGAGCAGTACTTC
CDR3 protein: CASSLARRAGEQYF

J gene: TRBJ2-7
V gene: TRBV5-8
clone size: -
D gene: TRBD1
CDR3 DNA: TGTGCCAGCAGCCCCGCGAGGGGGCTGACCTACGAGCAGTACTTC
CDR3 protein: CASSPARGLTYEQYF

J gene: TRBJ2-4
V gene: TRBV6-4
clone size: -
D gene: -
CDR3 DNA: TGTGCCAGCAGCCCCTTAAACATTCAGTACTTC
CDR3 protein: CASSPLNIQYF

J gene: TRBJ2-1
V gene: TRBV28
clone size: -
D gene: TRBD2
CDR3 DNA: TGTGCCAGCAGTTTGGGCGGGAGGGCCGATGAGCAGTTCTTC
CDR3 protein: CASSLGGRADEQFF

J gene: TRBJ2-7
V gene: TRBV4-1
clone size: once
D gene: -
CDR3 DNA: TGCGCCAGCAGCCAAGGGGGGGAGAGAGGCTACGAGCAGTACTTC
CDR3 protein: CASSQGGERGYEQYF